The source of this T cell receptor (beta chain) is a study of cytomegalovirus exposure and HLA in healthy donors. About this clone: The antigen remains undetermined.

Study conclusions and caveats: A link between a missense DCLRE1C variant and TCR beta V- and J-gene trimming emerged from a later analysis. Rare TCR sequences predominated, though certain public TCRs were found in many donors. Sequencing depth roughly uniform across donors was assumed in presence/absence analyses.

Germline-derived CDR1 and CDR2 are LNHDA and SQIVND (reference sequence). The CDR3 loop spans 16 amino acids. V was trimmed by 5 bases and J by 0 bases, leaving 16 bases between them. The PCR was carried out with 60 Vbeta primers and 13 Jbeta primers. The data were produced by immunoSEQ multiplex PCR, yet TCRdb's version contains in-frame clones alone and is incomplete. Among about 130,000 clones listed, about 80% were seen once. This rearrangement joins TRBV19 to TRBJ1-2; D possibly corresponds to TRBD1 (5 bases). This TCR came from a girl aged 2 to 9 in good health and CMV-seronegative. Sequenced input: PBMCs. CDR3 sequence: CASSAGIWEANYGYTF. The CDR3 DNA reads TGTGCCAGTAGTGCAGGGATATGGGAAGCTAACTATGGCTACACCTTC.